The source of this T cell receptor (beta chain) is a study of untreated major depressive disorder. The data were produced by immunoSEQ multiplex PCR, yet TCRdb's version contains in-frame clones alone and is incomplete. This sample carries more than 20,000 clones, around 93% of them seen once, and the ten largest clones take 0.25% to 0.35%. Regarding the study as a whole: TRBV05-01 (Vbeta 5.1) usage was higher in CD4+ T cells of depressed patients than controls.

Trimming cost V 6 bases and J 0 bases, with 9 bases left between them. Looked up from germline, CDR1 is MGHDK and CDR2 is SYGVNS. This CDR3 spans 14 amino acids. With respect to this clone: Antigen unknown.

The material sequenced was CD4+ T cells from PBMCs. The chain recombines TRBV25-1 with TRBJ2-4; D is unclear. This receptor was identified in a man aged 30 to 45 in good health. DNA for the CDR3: TGTGCCAGCAGCGACAAACTAGCCAAAAACATTCAGTACTTC. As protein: CASSDKLAKNIQYF. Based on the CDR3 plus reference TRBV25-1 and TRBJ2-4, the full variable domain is EADIYQTPRYLVIGTGKKITLECSQTMGHDKMYWYQQDPGMELHLIHYSYGVNSTEKGDLSSESTVSRIRTEHFPLTLESARPSHTSQYLCASSDKLAKNIQYFGAGTRLSVL.